Below, 18 T cell receptor beta chains from the same sample are listed, as sequenced in a study of response to subunit inactivated influenza vaccine. Each CDR3 protein gets one entry after TCRdb re-called the RT-PCR reads with MiXCR. Of more than 450,000 distinct CDR3 sequences listed, about an eighth are singletons. The material sequenced was PBMCs from blood, taken on the day of vaccination. These receptors were taken from a man in his fifties who received an inactivated influenza vaccine.

V gene TRBV28 combines with J gene TRBJ2-7, with TRBD1 matching over 7 bases. The CDR3 consists of 12 residues. V dropped 5 bases and J dropped 10; count of bases not matched to a gene: 8. Germline V CDR1 and CDR2: MDHEN, SYDVKM. CDR3 DNA: TGTGCCAGCAGTCAGGGGGACAGTCTCCAGTACTTC. Protein product: CASSQGDSLQYF.

The gene calls are TRBV18 and TRBJ2-1; 10 positions match TRBD2. The V gene end was trimmed by 5 bases and the J gene end by 5 bases; junction bases not matched to a gene: 3. Germline CDR1 KGHSH, CDR2 LQKENI. This CDR3 is 14 amino acids long. In nucleotides, the CDR3 is TGTGCCAGCTCAAAGGGACTAGCGAACAATGAGCAGTTCTTC. Amino acids: CASSKGLANNEQFF.

CDR3 nucleotides: TGCAGTGCTAGGAGGGCCGAGGGGGAAAAACTGTTTTTT. It codes for CSARRAEGEKLFF. This chain joins TRBV20-1 and TRBJ1-4, with D possibly TRBD1 on 5 matching bases. The CDR3 is 13 residues long. Trimming stripped 3 bases from V and 8 bases from J, with 13 bases between. CDR1 is DFQATT, CDR2 SNEGSKA, per germline (reference sequence).

The chain employs TRBV28 and TRBJ2-1; D is undetermined. The CDR3 runs to 18 residues. The V gene's germline CDR1 is MDHEN and CDR2 SYDVKM. Trimming removed 5 bases at V and 3 bases at J, with 23 bases between. CDR3 coding DNA: TGTGCCAGCAGTCCCCGTTGGGAAGGGTTCCCGTACTACAATGAGCAGTTCTTC. As protein: CASSPRWEGFPYYNEQFF.

Only a few counts were recorded for this clonotype. The chain is built from TRBV27 and TRBJ2-3; unclear D gene. CDR3 size: 14 residues. Germline CDR1 and CDR2: MNHEY and SMNVEV (reference sequence). The V end was cut by 1 base, the J end by 2 bases, with 7 bases between. As DNA, the CDR3 is TGTGCCAGCAGTTTATTCGGGCCCACAGATACGCAGTATTTT. This translates into CASSLFGPTDTQYF.

A word on this clonotype: A read error may be the cause here, since a much bigger clone is one base away. V is TRBV24-1 and J is TRBJ2-2; possibly TRBD2 for D (5 bases). This CDR3 has 14 amino acids. The germline V gene has CDR1 KGHDR and CDR2 SFDVKD. The CDR3 reads CATSDLFDTGELYF. CDR3 DNA: TGTGCCACCAGTGATTTGTTCGACACCGGGGAGCTGTATTTT.

This clonotype was found a few times. The chain employs TRBV6-2 or TRBV6-3 and TRBJ2-3; D is undetermined. The CDR3 length is 15 residues. CDR1 MNHEY and CDR2 SVGEGT come from the germline V gene. Deletions cut 7 bases from V and 2 bases from J, with 16 bases between. The CDR3 is CASKLDAKVTDTQYF. The DNA for the CDR3 is TGTGCCAGCAAGCTTGACGCCAAGGTCACAGATACGCAGTATTTT.

This clonotype appeared many times. The chain links TRBV12-3 or TRBV12-4 to TRBJ1-2; tentatively, D is TRBD1 (6 bases). The CDR3 loop spans 15 amino acids. V lost 6 bases to trimming and J lost 4 bases, with 18 bases between them. This CDR3 is CASRRTETFTYGYTF. DNA for the CDR3: TGTGCCAGCAGGCGGACAGAGACATTTACCTATGGCTACACCTTC.

This clonotype turned up a few times. This chain joins TRBV7-6 and TRBJ1-1, with D uncertain. Deletions cut 4 bases from V and 1 base from J, with 22 bases between. The CDR3 sequence is 18 residues long. Germline V lookup: CDR1 SGHVS, CDR2 FNYEAQ. In DNA form, the CDR3 reads TGTGCCAGCAGCTGGGGTAGGGTCAGCCCTTTTTCGAACACTGAAGCTTTCTTT. Translated, it gives CASSWGRVSPFSNTEAFF.

The J gene is TRBJ2-7, the V gene TRBV5-1; D ambiguous. Germline values: CDR1 SGHRS, CDR2 YFSETQ. This CDR3 has 15 amino acids. V was cut by 0 bases and J by 7 bases, with 17 bases left in between. CDR3 region: CASSLDRPTLGEQYF. The CDR3 bases are TGCGCCAGCAGCTTGGATAGACCAACCCTCGGGGAGCAGTACTTC. The complete variable domain, with remaining parts taken from reference TRBV5-1 and TRBJ2-7, reads KAGVTQTPRYLIKTRGQQVTLSCSPISGHRSVSWYQQTPGQGLQFLFEYFSETQRNKGNFPGRFSGRQFSNSRSEMNVSTLELGDSALYLCASSLDRPTLGEQYFGPGTRLTVT.

The chain combines TRBV21-1 with TRBJ1-1; TRBD1 was called by the table and not checked on the DNA. TRBV21-1 is recorded as a pseudogene. This CDR3 comprises 17 residues. CDR3: CASSKYRHTRKNTEAFF. CDR3 nucleotide sequence: TGTGCCAGCAGCAAATACAGGCACACGCGAAAGAACACTGAAGCTTTCTTT.

The CDR3 DNA follows: TGTGCCAGCAGTTTGGGGTGGGGGGAGGAGTCCTACGAGCAGTACTTC. Its translation is CASSLGWGEESYEQYF. The rearrangement uses TRBV12-3 or TRBV12-4 and TRBJ2-7; D might be TRBD2 (6 bases). V was pared by 3 bases and J by 1 base, with 16 bases between. This CDR3 spans 16 amino acids.

This clonotype was seen only a few times. CDR3 coding DNA: TGTGCCAGCAGGGCAGGGGGCGCGGGAGGCTACACCTTC. Amino acids: CASRAGGAGGYTF. This chain uses TRBV6-1 with TRBJ1-2; 8 nucleotides line up with TRBD1. Looked up from germline, CDR1 is MNHNS and CDR2 is SASEGT. J was trimmed by 8 bases and V by 6 bases; bases with no gene match: 8. This CDR3 is built from 13 residues.

The CDR3 DNA sequence: TGTGCCAGCAGCTTAGCGGGACAGCCTGGCAATCAGCCCCAGCATTTT. As protein: CASSLAGQPGNQPQHF. This chain links TRBV7-8 with TRBJ1-5, with TRBD1 identical over 7 bases. After removal of 0 bases from V and 2 bases from J, the junction contained 4 bases not matched to a gene. This CDR3 has 16 amino acids. CDR1 and CDR2 (germline): SGHVS, FQNEAQ.

The chain uses TRBV24-1 and TRBJ2-1; 11 bases are shared with TRBD2. The CDR3 sequence is 17 residues long. Losses at the gene ends were 4 bases for V and 3 bases for J; bases not matched to a gene: 7. Germline CDR1 is KGHDR and CDR2 is SFDVKD. CDR3 nucleotide sequence: TGTGCCACCAGTGACCCTACTAGCGGGGGCCTCTACAATGAGCAGTTCTTC. Residues: CATSDPTSGGLYNEQFF.

The chain uses TRBV3-1 and TRBJ1-1, with no clear D. Trimming stripped 1 base from V and 0 bases from J, with 6 bases between. Germline loops: CDR1 LGHDT, CDR2 YNNKEL (reference sequence). CDR3 length: 14 amino acids. CDR3 DNA sequence: TGTGCCAGCAGCCAAGTGTCAGTGAACACTGAAGCTTTCTTT. This gives the protein CASSQVSVNTEAFF. Looking up the rest from reference TRBV3-1 and TRBJ1-1 gives the full variable domain: DTAVSQTPKYLVTQMGNDKSIKCEQNLGHDTMYWYKQDSKKFLKIMFSYNNKELIINETVPNRFSPKSPDKAHLNLHINSLELGDSAVYFCASSQVSVNTEAFFGQGTRLTVV.

This chain uses TRBV24-1 with TRBJ2-6; D is ambiguous. Germline CDR1 reads KGHDR; CDR2 reads SFDVKD. This CDR3 is 14 amino acids long. V shed 6 bases and J shed 0 bases, with 5 bases lying between them. The CDR3 sequence: CATSPDSGANVLTF. The DNA of the CDR3 is TGTGCCACCAGTCCGGACTCTGGGGCCAACGTCCTGACTTTC.

This clonotype occurred many times. Here the CDR3 reads CASDTTGGGYNEQFF. CDR3 DNA sequence: TGTGCCAGCGATACAACAGGGGGGGGGTACAATGAGCAGTTCTTC. The chain recombines TRBV7-8 with TRBJ2-1, with a tentative D call TRBD1 (8 bases). V was pared by 8 bases and J by 4 bases, with 18 bases between. This CDR3 is 15 amino acids long. Germline V gene lookup returns CDR1 SGHVS and CDR2 FQNEAQ.